This T cell receptor (beta chain) was profiled in a study of blood T cell repertoires in COVID-19. On the study more broadly: Acute-phase and convalescent COVID-19 samples originated in the United States, Italy and Spain. Sources were T cells, B-cell-depleted T cells, or PBMCs; the material itself was cDNA or gDNA.

The participants were between about 18 and 90 years old and came from some 25 US areas. Between the trimmed V and J ends, which lost 1 base and 2 bases, there was a span of 12 bases. In germline, CDR1 is GTSNPN, CDR2 SVGIG (reference sequence). The CDR3 loop spans 15 amino acids. Methods used by the authors: Nucleated cell counts were estimated from reference gene primer amplification. Method: immunoSEQ multiplex PCR; TCRdb's copy keeps in-frame clones and lacks some. That table gives V, J and clone size, and the DNA gave D and trimming. The sample includes roughly 250,000 clones, under 95% seen only once; the top ten take about 2.3%.

This sequence joins TRBV30 and TRBJ1-5; the D gene is possibly TRBD1 (6 bases). This clonotype originated in a woman in her thirties or forties with acute COVID-19. Sequenced sample: PBMCs or T cells enriched from blood (not recorded which). CDR3 in amino acids: CAWSGGGHGNQPQHF. The CDR3 DNA follows: TGTGCCTGGAGTGGGGGGGGGCACGGCAATCAGCCCCAGCATTTT.